The 8 T cell receptor beta chains given below trace back to one sample, sequenced in a study of OX40 agonist ivuxolimab in advanced cancers. Using immunoSEQ multiplex PCR, the repertoire was profiled, and TCRdb retains in-frame clones only, with some absent. Among 55,000 to 75,000 clones, roughly nine tenths were seen once, and the ten largest hold 3.5% to 4%. The sequences come from CD4+ or CD8+ T cells sorted from blood, collected in a trial of the OX40 agonist ivuxolimab. Source of these receptors: an adult with an advanced solid tumor such as melanoma, head and neck, liver or kidney cancer.

V usage is TRBV5-8 and J usage is TRBJ2-7; D might be TRBD2 (5 bases). The length of the CDR3 is 16 residues. Germline values: CDR1 SGHTS, CDR2 YDEGEE. V shed 5 bases and J shed 3 bases, with 21 bases lying between them. CDR3 in amino acids: CASREFATSGVYEQYF. DNA of the CDR3: TGTGCCAGCAGGGAGTTTGCTACGTCCGGGGTCTACGAGCAGTACTTC.

The chain uses TRBV2 and TRBJ1-1; 7 positions match TRBD1. The ends lost 7 bases at V and 0 bases at J; junction bases unmatched: 8. The CDR3 spans 15 residues. Germline V gene lookup returns CDR1 SNHLY and CDR2 FYNNEI. In DNA form, the CDR3 reads TGTGCCAGCATCAACAGGGGCGGGTTGAACACTGAAGCTTTCTTT. Protein product: CASINRGGLNTEAFF. Together with reference TRBV2 and TRBJ1-1, the CDR3 gives the full variable domain: EPEVTQTPSHQVTQMGQEVILRCVPISNHLYFYWYRQILGQKVEFLVSFYNNEISEKSEIFDDQFSVERPDGSNFTLKIRSTKLEDSAMYFCASINRGGLNTEAFFGQGTRLTVV.

This clone was picked up one time. The CDR3 coding sequence is TGCGCCAGCAGCTTGGCAGTGAACACTGAAGCTTTCTTT. Residues: CASSLAVNTEAFF. The V gene is TRBV5-1, the J gene TRBJ1-1; D ambiguous. V lost 0 bases and J 0 bases, leaving 3 bases between the germline ends. This CDR3 spans 13 amino acids. Germline lookup yields CDR1 SGHRS and CDR2 YFSETQ. Full variable domain (remainder filled in from reference TRBV5-1 and TRBJ1-1): KAGVTQTPRYLIKTRGQQVTLSCSPISGHRSVSWYQQTPGQGLQFLFEYFSETQRNKGNFPGRFSGRQFSNSRSEMNVSTLELGDSALYLCASSLAVNTEAFFGQGTRLTVV.

V is TRBV11-2 and J is TRBJ1-2; 7 bases agree with TRBD1. With 6 bases clipped from V and 4 bases from J, the junction kept 8 bases outside the gene matches. The CDR3 contains 14 residues. Per the germline V gene, CDR1 is SGHAT and CDR2 is FQNNGV. This CDR3 reads CASRRVRDSYGYTF. In DNA form, the CDR3 reads TGTGCCAGCAGACGTGTCCGGGACAGCTATGGCTACACCTTC. The full variable domain, rest sourced from reference TRBV11-2 and TRBJ1-2, is EAGVAQSPRYKIIEKRQSVAFWCNPISGHATLYWYQQILGQGPKLLIQFQNNGVVDDSQLPKDRFSAERLKGVDSTLKIQPAKLEDSAVYLCASRRVRDSYGYTFGSGTRLTVV.

The count of this clone is one. The V gene is TRBV7-9, the J gene TRBJ2-1, with D perhaps matching TRBD2 (6 bases). The CDR3 length is 16 residues. Germline CDR1 and CDR2: SEHNR and FQNEAQ (reference sequence). Trimming stripped 1 base from V and 2 bases from J, with 12 bases between. CDR3 loop: CASSLGGGSTYNEQFF. In DNA form, the CDR3 reads TGTGCCAGCAGCTTAGGGGGAGGTTCTACCTACAATGAGCAGTTCTTC.

V usage is TRBV30 and J usage is TRBJ2-7; D not certain. This CDR3 comprises 11 residues. Germline V gene data show CDR1 as GTSNPN and CDR2 as SVGIG (reference sequence). Trimming removed 0 bases from V and 2 bases from J, with 2 bases in between. The CDR3: CAWSVAYEQYF. In DNA form, the CDR3 reads TGTGCCTGGAGTGTAGCCTACGAGCAGTACTTC.

The rearrangement links TRBV14 to TRBJ1-2; D gene ambiguous. The V gene's germline CDR1 is SGHDN and CDR2 FVKESK. The CDR3 length is 15 residues. V lost 1 base and J 2 bases, leaving 11 bases between the germline ends. This CDR3 is CASSQGLSPNYGYTF. CDR3 nucleotide sequence: TGTGCCAGCAGCCAAGGATTGTCGCCAAACTATGGCTACACCTTC.

This chain joins TRBV9 and TRBJ2-3, with 11 positions matching TRBD2. V lost 3 bases and J lost 4; bases outside the gene matches: 16. The CDR3 has 19 residues. The germline V gene has CDR1 SGDLS and CDR2 YYNGEE. CDR3 amino acids: CASSAVDPVLAGVPDTQYF. CDR3 sequence (DNA): TGTGCCAGCAGCGCCGTAGACCCTGTACTAGCGGGAGTCCCAGATACGCAGTATTTT.